This entry concerns a single T cell receptor beta chain. The length of the CDR3 is 14 residues. V was clipped by 5 bases and J by 6 bases; unmatched bases: 5. The germline CDR1 and CDR2 sequences are SNHLY and FYNNEI. This record belongs to a study of blood T cell repertoires in COVID-19. TCRdb's copy holds only in-frame clones and misses some; the assay was immunoSEQ multiplex PCR. Of about 90,000 clones listed, more than 80% were seen once; the top ten hold about a tenth. The V and J genes are TRBV2 and TRBJ1-5, with 9 bases that match TRBD1. The sequence was obtained from a woman between 70 and 85 years old with acute or convalescent COVID-19. Material: peripheral blood. CDR3 sequence: CASSLQGASQPQHF. CDR3 coding DNA: TGTGCCAGCAGTCTACAGGGGGCGAGTCAGCCCCAGCATTTT.